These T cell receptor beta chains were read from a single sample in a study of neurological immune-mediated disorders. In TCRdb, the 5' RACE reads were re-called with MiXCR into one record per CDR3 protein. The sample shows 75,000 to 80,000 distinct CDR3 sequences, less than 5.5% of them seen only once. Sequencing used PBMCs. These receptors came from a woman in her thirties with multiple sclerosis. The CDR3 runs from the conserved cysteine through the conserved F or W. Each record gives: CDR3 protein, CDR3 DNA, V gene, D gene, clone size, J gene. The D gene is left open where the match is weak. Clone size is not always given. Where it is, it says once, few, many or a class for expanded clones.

CSARDPSVLAETQYF | TGCAGTGCTAGAGATCCGTCGGTGTTGGCGGAGACCCAGTACTTC | TRBV20-1 | NA | NA | TRBJ2-5
CATGQDYTWELFF | TGTGCCACGGGACAGGACTACACCTGGGAGCTGTTTTTT | TRBV10-3 | TRBD1 | NA | TRBJ2-2
CASSLWRGGEGYTF | TGTGCCAGCAGTTTGTGGAGGGGAGGAGAGGGCTACACCTTC | TRBV12-3/TRBV12-4 | NA | many | TRBJ1-2
CASRPSGRSYNEQFF | TGTGCCAGCAGGCCGTCCGGGCGGTCCTACAATGAGCAGTTCTTC | TRBV27 | NA | many | TRBJ2-1
CASSVTGVNTGELFF | TGTGCCAGCAGCGTTACCGGGGTTAACACCGGGGAGCTGTTTTTT | TRBV7-2 | NA | many | TRBJ2-2
CSARDHRDTGELFF | TGCAGTGCTAGAGATCATAGGGACACCGGGGAGCTGTTTTTT | TRBV20-1 | NA | medium-sized | TRBJ2-2
CSARGTSGGSYNEQFF | TGCAGTGCTAGAGGGACTAGCGGAGGCTCCTACAATGAGCAGTTCTTC | TRBV20-1 | TRBD2 | many | TRBJ2-1
CASEGADTQYF | TGCGCCAGCGAGGGCGCAGATACGCAGTATTTT | TRBV5-1 | NA | NA | TRBJ2-3
CASSFSSETQYF | TGTGCCAGCAGTTTCAGCTCGGAGACCCAGTACTTC | TRBV12-3/TRBV12-4 | NA | many | TRBJ2-5
CSASAEIGRNIQYF | TGCAGTGCTAGCGCCGAGATAGGGAGAAACATTCAGTACTTC | TRBV20-1 | NA | many | TRBJ2-4